Listed here are 9 T cell receptor beta chains from one sample, sequenced in a study of blood T cells in healthy people across ages. A second PCR of 7 to 11 cycles used a sample-barcoded 5' primer and a J-beta primer mix. TCRdb passed the 5' RACE reads through MiXCR, listing each CDR3 protein once. The sample shows some 1.7 million distinct CDR3 sequences, about 28% of them seen only once. Sequenced sample: blood. These receptor sequences come from a woman aged 25 to 39 in good health.

Only a few counts were recorded for this clonotype. V is TRBV5-1 and J is TRBJ1-2; perhaps TRBD1 as D (5 bases). The germline V and J ends were trimmed by 0 bases and 4 bases, with 13 bases remaining between them. The CDR3 runs 15 residues. Germline values: CDR1 SGHRS, CDR2 YFSETQ. CDR3 in DNA: TGCGCCAGCAGCTTGGACAGGACCGGTACCTATGGCTACACCTTC. As protein: CASSLDRTGTYGYTF.

The rearrangement links TRBV7-2 to TRBJ1-1; a possible D gene is TRBD1 (6 bases). Trimming cost V 4 bases and J 4 bases, with 13 bases left between them. This CDR3 contains 14 residues. The germline V gene has CDR1 SGHTA and CDR2 FQGNSA. CDR3 nucleotides: TGTGCCAGCAGCTCAACAGGGTTCCTCACTGAAGCTTTCTTT. Its protein product is CASSSTGFLTEAFF.

This chain joins TRBV7-2 and TRBJ2-1; the D is unclear. Trimming left V 1 base short and J 0 bases short, with 16 bases between. The CDR3 consists of 18 residues. CDR1 SGHTA and CDR2 FQGNSA come from the germline V gene. CDR3: CASSLVPFGESSYNEQFF. DNA for the CDR3: TGTGCCAGCAGCTTAGTCCCCTTCGGCGAGAGCTCCTACAATGAGCAGTTCTTC.

This clonotype was detected only a few times. This sequence joins TRBV11-1 and TRBJ2-1, with TRBD2 matching 14 bases. V shed 4 bases and J 0 bases; nucleotides not matched to a gene: 17. Germline V gives CDR1 SGHAT, CDR2 FQDESV (reference sequence). The CDR3 runs 22 residues. CDR3 sequence (DNA): TGTGCCAGCAGCTCAAATACCGGACTAGCGGGGGGCCTTCGAAGCTCCTACAATGAGCAGTTCTTC. This codes for CASSSNTGLAGGLRSSYNEQFF.

The chain recombines TRBV7-2 with TRBJ2-5, with TRBD2 matching 13 bases. There are 15 residues in the CDR3. Germline V gene data show CDR1 as SGHTA and CDR2 as FQGNSA. Trimming cost V 5 bases and J 8 bases; bases outside gene matches: 8. CDR3 sequence reads: CASSTTSGRAPTQYF. CDR3 in DNA: TGTGCCAGCAGCACAACTAGCGGGAGGGCCCCAACCCAGTACTTC.

The chain carries TRBV2 and TRBJ1-1; 8 bases line up with TRBD1. The CDR3 is made up of 16 amino acids. Germline CDR1 and CDR2: SNHLY and FYNNEI. V trimming: 2 bases; J trimming: 0 bases; junction bases outside the gene matches: 5. As DNA, the CDR3 is TGTGCCAGCAGTGAAAGGACAGGGCTTATGAACACTGAAGCTTTCTTT. Translation gives CASSERTGLMNTEAFF.

This chain joins TRBV15 and TRBJ1-5; D uncertain. This CDR3 has 13 amino acids. Germline assignment: CDR1 LNHNV and CDR2 YYDKDF (reference sequence). Trimming took 4 bases from V and 4 from J, leaving 8 bases between them. Written as DNA, the CDR3 is TGTGCCACCAGCATGGTTGGGAATCAGCCCCAGCATTTT. Amino acids: CATSMVGNQPQHF.

The gene calls are TRBV12-3 or TRBV12-4 and TRBJ2-4; D is perhaps TRBD2 (5 bases). This CDR3 contains 15 residues. The V and J ends lost 2 bases and 0 bases respectively, with 8 bases between them. This chain's CDR3 is CASSLRRLAKNIQYF. The DNA for the CDR3 is TGTGCCAGCAGTTTAAGGAGGCTAGCCAAAAACATTCAGTACTTC.

At least ten counts were recorded for this clonotype. The chain combines TRBV7-2 with TRBJ2-5, with D unclear. This CDR3 spans 16 amino acids. Trimming removed 0 bases from V and 2 bases from J, with 13 bases in between. Germline CDR1 and CDR2: SGHTA and FQGNSA. CDR3 amino acids: CASSLAGTPSQETQYF. The CDR3 bases are TGTGCCAGCAGCTTAGCAGGAACGCCATCACAAGAGACCCAGTACTTC.